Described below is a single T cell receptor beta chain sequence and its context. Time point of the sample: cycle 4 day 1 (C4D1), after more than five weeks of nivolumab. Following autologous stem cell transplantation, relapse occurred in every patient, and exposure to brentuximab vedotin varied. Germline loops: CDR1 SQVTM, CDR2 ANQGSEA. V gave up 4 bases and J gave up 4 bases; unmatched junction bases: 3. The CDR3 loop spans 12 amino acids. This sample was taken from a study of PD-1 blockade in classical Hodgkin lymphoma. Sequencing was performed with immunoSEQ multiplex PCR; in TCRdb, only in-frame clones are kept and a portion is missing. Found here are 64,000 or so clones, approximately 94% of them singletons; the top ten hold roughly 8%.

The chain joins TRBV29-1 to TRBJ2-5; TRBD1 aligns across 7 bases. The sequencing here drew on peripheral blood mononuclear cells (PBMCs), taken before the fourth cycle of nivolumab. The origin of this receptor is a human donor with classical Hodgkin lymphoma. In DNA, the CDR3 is TGCAGCGTTGCTCCAGGGGGAGAGACCCAGTACTTC. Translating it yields CSVAPGGETQYF.